This entry concerns a single T cell receptor (beta chain). Its cognate antigen is unknown. The read terminates 3 residues ahead of where the CDR3 ends, so the germline J gene completes it. CDR3 length: 13 residues. Germline CDR1 SGHTA, CDR2 FQGNSA. Cervical HPV DNA detected by MY09/MY11 PCR, typed by dot-blot. The entry originates in a study of T cells in women clearing cervical HPV infection. Study details: Cases' blood sampling followed lesion detection by median roughly 160 days (90 to 200). Findings and limits, study-wide: CIN3+ cases had significantly higher TCR richness than controls; evenness did not differ.

TCRdb's copy holds only in-frame clones and misses some; the assay was immunoSEQ multiplex PCR. This sample carries 15,000 to 20,000 clones, with 10% to 13% going to the ten biggest clones. This chain links TRBV7-2 with TRBJ1-2; D is uncertain. The sample taken for sequencing was blood buffy coat. This clonotype was obtained from a woman between 18 and 69 years old with a cervical HPV16 infection that either progressed to CIN3+ or cleared (not recorded which). CDR3 protein: CASSSKMGNDYTF. CDR3 bases read: TGTGCCAGCAGCTCCAAGATGGGCAATGAC.